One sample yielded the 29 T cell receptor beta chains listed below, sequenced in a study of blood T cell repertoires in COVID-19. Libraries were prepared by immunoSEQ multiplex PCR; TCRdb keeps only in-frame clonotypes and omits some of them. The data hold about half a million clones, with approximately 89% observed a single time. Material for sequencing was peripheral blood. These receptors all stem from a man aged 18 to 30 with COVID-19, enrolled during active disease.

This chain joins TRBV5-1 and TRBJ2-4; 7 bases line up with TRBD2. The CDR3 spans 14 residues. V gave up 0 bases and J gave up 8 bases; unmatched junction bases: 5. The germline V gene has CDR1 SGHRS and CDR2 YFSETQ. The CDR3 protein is CASSLGEGRDIQYF. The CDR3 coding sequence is TGCGCCAGCAGCTTGGGGGAGGGTAGAGACATTCAGTACTTC.

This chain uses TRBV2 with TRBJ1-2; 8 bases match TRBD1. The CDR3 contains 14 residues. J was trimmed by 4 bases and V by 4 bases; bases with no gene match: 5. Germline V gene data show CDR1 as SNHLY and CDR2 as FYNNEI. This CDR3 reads CASSAATGGYGYTF. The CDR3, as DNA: TGTGCCAGCAGTGCAGCTACAGGGGGCTATGGCTACACCTTC.

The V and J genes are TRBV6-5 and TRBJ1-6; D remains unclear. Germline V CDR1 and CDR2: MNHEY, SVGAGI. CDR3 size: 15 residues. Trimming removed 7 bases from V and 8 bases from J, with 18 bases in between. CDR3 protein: CASKARVSSDSPLHF. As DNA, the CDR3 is TGTGCCAGCAAGGCCCGGGTGTCCAGTGATTCACCCCTCCACTTT.

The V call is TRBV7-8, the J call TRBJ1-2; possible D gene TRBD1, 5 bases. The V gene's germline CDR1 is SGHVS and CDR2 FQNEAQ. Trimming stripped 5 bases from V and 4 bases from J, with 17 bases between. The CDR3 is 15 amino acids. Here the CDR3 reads CASSPWVGEAYGYTF. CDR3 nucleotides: TGTGCCAGCAGCCCCTGGGTAGGGGAGGCCTATGGCTACACCTTC.

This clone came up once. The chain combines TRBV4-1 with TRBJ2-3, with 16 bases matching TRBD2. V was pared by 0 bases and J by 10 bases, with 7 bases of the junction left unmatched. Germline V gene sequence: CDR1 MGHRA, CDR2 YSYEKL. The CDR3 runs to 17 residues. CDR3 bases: TGCGCCAGCAGCCAAGATGGGACTAGCGGGAGGGCCGGGGCGCAGTATTTT. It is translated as CASSQDGTSGRAGAQYF.

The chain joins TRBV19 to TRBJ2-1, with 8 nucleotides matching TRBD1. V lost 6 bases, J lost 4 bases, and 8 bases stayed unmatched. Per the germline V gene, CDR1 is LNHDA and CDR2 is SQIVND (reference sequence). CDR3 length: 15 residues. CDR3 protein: CASRWGDRGYNEQFF. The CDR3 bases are TGTGCCAGTAGATGGGGAGACAGGGGATACAATGAGCAGTTCTTC.

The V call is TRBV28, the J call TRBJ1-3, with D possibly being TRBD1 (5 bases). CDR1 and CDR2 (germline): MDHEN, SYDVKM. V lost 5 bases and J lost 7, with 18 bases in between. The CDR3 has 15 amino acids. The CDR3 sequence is CASSMTVGSMNTIYF. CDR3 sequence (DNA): TGTGCCAGCAGTATGACAGTGGGCAGCATGAACACCATATATTTT.

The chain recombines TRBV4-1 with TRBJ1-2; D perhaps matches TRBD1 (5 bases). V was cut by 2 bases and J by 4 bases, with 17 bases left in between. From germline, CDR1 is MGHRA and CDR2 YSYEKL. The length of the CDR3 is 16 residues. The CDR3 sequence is CASSQMVQDVSYGYTF. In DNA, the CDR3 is TGCGCCAGCAGCCAAATGGTACAGGACGTTAGCTATGGCTACACCTTC.

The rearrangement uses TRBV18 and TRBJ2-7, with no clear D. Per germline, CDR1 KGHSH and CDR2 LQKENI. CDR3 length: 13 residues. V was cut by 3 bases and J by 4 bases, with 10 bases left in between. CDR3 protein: CASSPAEPYEQYF. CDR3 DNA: TGTGCCAGCTCACCGGCCGAACCGTACGAGCAGTACTTC.

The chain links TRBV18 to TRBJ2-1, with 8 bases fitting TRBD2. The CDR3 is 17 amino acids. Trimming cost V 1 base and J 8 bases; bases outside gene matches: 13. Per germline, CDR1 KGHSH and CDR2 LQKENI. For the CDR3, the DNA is TGTGCCAGCTCACCACGAGGGACTAGTAGTACGGTTGATGAGCAGTTCTTC. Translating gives CASSPRGTSSTVDEQFF.

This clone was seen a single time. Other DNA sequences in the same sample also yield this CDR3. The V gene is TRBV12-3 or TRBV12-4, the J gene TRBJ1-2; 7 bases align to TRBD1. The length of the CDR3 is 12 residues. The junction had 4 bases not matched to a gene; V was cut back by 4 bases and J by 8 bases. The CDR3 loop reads CASSSQGYGYTF. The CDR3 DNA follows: TGTGCCAGCAGTTCACAGGGGTACGGCTACACCTTC.

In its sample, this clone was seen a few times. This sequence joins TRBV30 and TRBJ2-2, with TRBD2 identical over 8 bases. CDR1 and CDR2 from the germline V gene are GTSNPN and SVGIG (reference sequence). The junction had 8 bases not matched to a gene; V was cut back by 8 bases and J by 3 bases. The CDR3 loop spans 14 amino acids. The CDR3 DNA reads TGTGCCCTGGTGCGGGGGGAAGACACCGGGGAGCTGTTTTTT. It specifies CALVRGEDTGELFF.

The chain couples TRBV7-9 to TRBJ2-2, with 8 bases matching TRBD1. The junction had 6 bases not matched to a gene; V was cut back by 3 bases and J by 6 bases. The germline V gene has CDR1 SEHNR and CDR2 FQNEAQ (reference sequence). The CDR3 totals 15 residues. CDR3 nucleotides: TGTGCCAGCAGCTTGGACAGGGAGATTGCCGGGGAGCTGTTTTTT. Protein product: CASSLDREIAGELFF.

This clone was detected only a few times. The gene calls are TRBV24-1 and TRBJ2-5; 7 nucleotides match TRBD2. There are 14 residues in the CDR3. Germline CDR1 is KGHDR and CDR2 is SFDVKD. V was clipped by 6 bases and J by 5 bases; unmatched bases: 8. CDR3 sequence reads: CATSMAGAKETQYF. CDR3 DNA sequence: TGTGCCACCAGTATGGCGGGAGCAAAGGAGACCCAGTACTTC.

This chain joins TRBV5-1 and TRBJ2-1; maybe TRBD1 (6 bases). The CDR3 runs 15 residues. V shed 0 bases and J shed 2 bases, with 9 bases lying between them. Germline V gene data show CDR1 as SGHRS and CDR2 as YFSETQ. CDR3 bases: TGCGCCAGCAGCTTGGCGACAGGAGCCTACAATGAGCAGTTCTTC. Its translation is CASSLATGAYNEQFF.

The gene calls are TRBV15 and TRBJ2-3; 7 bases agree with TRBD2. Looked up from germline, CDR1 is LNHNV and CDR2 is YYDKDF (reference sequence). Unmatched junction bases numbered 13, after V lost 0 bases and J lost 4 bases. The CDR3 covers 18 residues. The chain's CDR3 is CATSRDPPGGEPPDTQYF. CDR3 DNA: TGTGCCACCAGCAGAGACCCCCCGGGAGGAGAGCCCCCAGATACGCAGTATTTT.

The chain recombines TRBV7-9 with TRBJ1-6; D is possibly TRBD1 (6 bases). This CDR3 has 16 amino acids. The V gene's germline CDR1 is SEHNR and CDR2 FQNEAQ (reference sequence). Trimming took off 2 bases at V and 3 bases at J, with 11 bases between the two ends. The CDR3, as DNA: TGTGCCAGCAGCTTAATACAGGGTGACTATAATTCACCCCTCCACTTT. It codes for CASSLIQGDYNSPLHF.

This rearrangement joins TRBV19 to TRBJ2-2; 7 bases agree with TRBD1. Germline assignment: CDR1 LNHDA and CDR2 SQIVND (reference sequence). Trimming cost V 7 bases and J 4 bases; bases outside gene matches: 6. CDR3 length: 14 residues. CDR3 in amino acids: CASIPNRGTGELFF. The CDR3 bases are TGTGCCAGTATTCCGAACAGGGGCACCGGGGAGCTGTTTTTT.

Written as DNA, the CDR3 is TGTGCCAGCAGTGAAACACGACAGTTGAACTATGGCTACACCTTC. This sequence encodes CASSETRQLNYGYTF. The chain joins TRBV6-1 to TRBJ1-2, with a possible D match to TRBD1 (5 bases). Per the germline V gene, CDR1 is MNHNS and CDR2 is SASEGT. Deletions cut 2 bases from V and 2 bases from J, with 12 bases between. The length of the CDR3 is 15 residues.

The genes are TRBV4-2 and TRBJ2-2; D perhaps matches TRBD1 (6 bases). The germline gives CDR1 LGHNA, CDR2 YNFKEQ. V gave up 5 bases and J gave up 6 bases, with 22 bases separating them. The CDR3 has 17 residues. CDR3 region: CASSDSGGRPSPGELFF. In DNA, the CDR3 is TGTGCCAGCAGCGACTCTGGGGGCAGGCCTAGTCCCGGGGAGCTGTTTTTT.

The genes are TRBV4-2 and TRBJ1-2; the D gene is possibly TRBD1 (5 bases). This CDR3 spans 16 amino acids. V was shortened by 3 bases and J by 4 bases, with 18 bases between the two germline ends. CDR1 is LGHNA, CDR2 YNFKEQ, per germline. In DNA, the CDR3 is TGTGCCAGCAGCCACCCGACGGACACGTCAGGCTATGGCTACACCTTC. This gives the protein CASSHPTDTSGYGYTF.

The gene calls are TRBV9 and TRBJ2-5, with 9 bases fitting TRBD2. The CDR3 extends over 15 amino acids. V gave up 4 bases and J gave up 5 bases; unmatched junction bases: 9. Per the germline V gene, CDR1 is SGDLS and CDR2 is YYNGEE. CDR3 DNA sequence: TGTGCCAGCAGCCCTCGCGGGAGGGCCGGTGAGACCCAGTACTTC. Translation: CASSPRGRAGETQYF.

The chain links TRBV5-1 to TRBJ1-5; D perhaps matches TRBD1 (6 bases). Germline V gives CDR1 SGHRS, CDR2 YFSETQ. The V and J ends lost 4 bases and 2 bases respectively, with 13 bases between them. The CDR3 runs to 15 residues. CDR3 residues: CASSPTGLGNQPQHF. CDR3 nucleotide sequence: TGCGCCAGCAGCCCAACAGGGTTGGGCAATCAGCCCCAGCATTTT.

In DNA form, the CDR3 reads TGTGCCAGTATGAGCGGGGGGGCCGACGAGCAGTACTTC. It specifies CASMSGGADEQYF. The genes are TRBV19 and TRBJ2-7; TRBD2 matches 10 bases. The CDR3 length is 13 residues. CDR1 LNHDA and CDR2 SQIVND come from the germline V gene (reference sequence). After removal of 7 bases from V and 5 bases from J, the junction contained 5 bases not matched to a gene.

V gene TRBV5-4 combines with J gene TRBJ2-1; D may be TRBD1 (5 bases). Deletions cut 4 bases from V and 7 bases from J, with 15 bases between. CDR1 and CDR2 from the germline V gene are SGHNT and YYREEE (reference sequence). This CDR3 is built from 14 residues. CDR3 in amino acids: CASSHLIQENEQFF. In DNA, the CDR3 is TGTGCCAGCAGCCATTTGATACAGGAGAATGAGCAGTTCTTC.

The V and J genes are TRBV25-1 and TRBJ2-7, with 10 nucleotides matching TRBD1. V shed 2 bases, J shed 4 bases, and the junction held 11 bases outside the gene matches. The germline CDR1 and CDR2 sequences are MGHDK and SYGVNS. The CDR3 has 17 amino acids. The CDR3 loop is CASSEHQGQGHGYEQYF. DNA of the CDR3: TGTGCCAGCAGTGAACATCAGGGACAGGGGCATGGTTACGAGCAGTACTTC.

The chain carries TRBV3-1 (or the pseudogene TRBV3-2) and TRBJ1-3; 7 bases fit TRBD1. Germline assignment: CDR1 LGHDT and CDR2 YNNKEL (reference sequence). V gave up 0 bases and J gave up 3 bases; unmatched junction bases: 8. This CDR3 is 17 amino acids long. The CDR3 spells CASSQDLEGAFGNTIYF. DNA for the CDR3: TGTGCCAGCAGCCAAGATCTTGAGGGGGCATTTGGAAACACCATATATTTT.

The CDR3 spells CASSQTGFLTEAFF. CDR3 sequence (DNA): TGTGCCAGCTCACAGACGGGGTTTTTAACTGAAGCTTTCTTT. The chain joins TRBV18 to TRBJ1-1; no definite D call. Trimming left V 4 bases short and J 5 bases short, with 14 bases between. CDR3 length: 14 amino acids. Germline CDR1 KGHSH, CDR2 LQKENI.

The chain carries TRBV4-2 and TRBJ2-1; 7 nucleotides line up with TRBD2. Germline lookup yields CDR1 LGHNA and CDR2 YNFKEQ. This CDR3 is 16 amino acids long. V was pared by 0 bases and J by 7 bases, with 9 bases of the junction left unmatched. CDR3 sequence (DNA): TGTGCCAGCAGCCAAGATCCTAGCGGTCTTAGGAATGAGCAGTTCTTC. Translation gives CASSQDPSGLRNEQFF.